One and the same sample provided the 25 T cell receptor beta chains below, sequenced in a study of human T cells and chemical hapten exposure. TCRdb reprocessed the RACE reads with MiXCR, giving one entry per CDR3 protein. The data show 100,000 or so distinct CDR3 sequences, approximately 11% seen once. The time point denotes: patch test 2, 6 weeks after DPC sensitization. Indicated treatment: therapeutic diphenylcyclopropenone sensitization with weekly scalp DPC. Sample: whole blood, taken in connection with sensitization to the hapten diphenylcyclopropenone (DPC). The receptors originated from a man aged 35 to 55 with alopecia areata. Some clones in this sample may be carry-over from other donors' samples.

This clonotype was found a few times. V gene TRBV6-2 or TRBV6-3 combines with J gene TRBJ1-2; 9 bases line up with TRBD1. Germline V lookup: CDR1 MNHEY, CDR2 SVGEGT. V was pared by 7 bases and J by 3 bases, with 9 bases of the junction left unmatched. CDR3 length: 15 residues. The chain's CDR3 is CASTDPGTGHYGYTF. In nucleotides, the CDR3 is TGTGCCAGCACCGATCCCGGGACAGGGCACTATGGCTACACCTTC.

This clonotype was detected many times. The chain couples TRBV27 to TRBJ1-4; 10 nucleotides line up with TRBD1. The length of the CDR3 is 17 residues. CDR1 MNHEY and CDR2 SMNVEV come from the germline V gene (reference sequence). J was trimmed by 6 bases and V by 5 bases; bases with no gene match: 12. In DNA form, the CDR3 reads TGTGCCAGCAGTCGCCGGGACAGGGGAGGGAAAGATGAAAAACTGTTTTTT. Its protein product is CASSRRDRGGKDEKLFF.

The V gene is TRBV3-1, the J gene TRBJ2-2, with 9 bases lining up with TRBD2. Germline lookup yields CDR1 LGHDT and CDR2 YNNKEL (reference sequence). The CDR3 consists of 17 residues. The trim removed 3 bases at V and 2 bases at J, leaving 7 bases unmatched. In DNA, the CDR3 is TGTGCCAGCAGCCAGTACTTAGCGGGGGCCAACACCGGGGAGCTGTTTTTT. It codes for CASSQYLAGANTGELFF. Variable domain in full (rest from reference TRBV3-1 and TRBJ2-2): DTAVSQTPKYLVTQMGNDKSIKCEQNLGHDTMYWYKQDSKKFLKIMFSYNNKELIINETVPNRFSPKSPDKAHLNLHINSLELGDSAVYFCASSQYLAGANTGELFFGEGSRLTVL.

This clonotype was seen many times. In nucleotides, the CDR3 is TGTGCCAGCAGCTTTTCCGGGACCGACAATGAAAAACTGTTTTTT. The encoded protein is CASSFSGTDNEKLFF. This sequence joins TRBV7-9 and TRBJ1-4; a possible D gene is TRBD1 (5 bases). The CDR3 is made up of 15 amino acids. Germline V gives CDR1 SEHNR, CDR2 FQNEAQ (reference sequence). The V and J ends lost 3 bases and 5 bases respectively, with 13 bases between them.

This clonotype was detected only a few times. The gene calls are TRBV7-2 and TRBJ2-2, with 7 bases aligning to TRBD2. The CDR3 consists of 15 residues. Germline V lookup: CDR1 SGHTA, CDR2 FQGNSA. V lost 5 bases and J lost 0; bases outside the gene matches: 3. The DNA for the CDR3 is TGTGCCAGCAGCGACCTAGCGGCGAACACCGGGGAGCTGTTTTTT. It encodes CASSDLAANTGELFF.

This clonotype turned up a few times. The V gene is TRBV18, the J gene TRBJ2-1; unclear D gene. The CDR3 totals 14 residues. Germline V lookup: CDR1 KGHSH, CDR2 LQKENI. Trimming removed 0 bases at V and 8 bases at J, with 11 bases between. CDR3 in amino acids: CASSPPILQHEQFF. The CDR3 DNA follows: TGTGCCAGCTCACCACCGATCCTTCAACATGAGCAGTTCTTC.

The gene calls are TRBV5-5 and TRBJ1-3; D call uncertain. The length of the CDR3 is 14 residues. CDR1 is SGHKS and CDR2 is YYEKEE in the germline V gene (reference sequence). V was clipped by 4 bases and J by 1 base, with 9 bases between them. The CDR3 spells CASSRISSGNTIYF. The CDR3 coding sequence is TGTGCCAGCAGCCGCATTTCTTCTGGAAACACCATATATTTT.

There are a few counts of this clonotype. This chain joins TRBV7-9 and TRBJ1-5; D not certain. The germline gives CDR1 SEHNR, CDR2 FQNEAQ (reference sequence). The CDR3 is 14 residues long. The germline V and J ends were trimmed by 4 bases and 2 bases, with 9 bases remaining between them. The CDR3 loop reads CASSSNQGNQPQHF. The CDR3 DNA follows: TGTGCCAGCAGCTCGAATCAGGGCAATCAGCCCCAGCATTTT.

This rearrangement joins TRBV6-2 or TRBV6-3 to TRBJ1-1, with 7 bases that match TRBD1. Germline V gene sequence: CDR1 MNHEY, CDR2 SVGEGT. Unmatched junction bases numbered 5, after V lost 7 bases and J lost 0 bases. CDR3 length: 14 residues. The chain's CDR3 is CASNPQGMNTEAFF. CDR3 DNA: TGTGCCAGCAACCCACAGGGGATGAACACTGAAGCTTTCTTT.

The sample holds a few counts of this clonotype. The chain couples TRBV2 to TRBJ1-6; the D is unclear. The germline V and J ends were trimmed by 6 bases and 7 bases, with 13 bases remaining between them. This CDR3 contains 14 residues. Germline V gives CDR1 SNHLY, CDR2 FYNNEI. This CDR3 reads CASRPDPENSPLHF. The CDR3 DNA reads as TGTGCCAGCAGACCGGACCCCGAAAATTCACCCCTCCACTTT.

The chain uses TRBV5-4 and TRBJ2-2; D is possibly TRBD1 (6 bases). V lost 3 bases, J lost 5 bases, and 17 bases lay in between. Germline V CDR1 and CDR2: SGHNT, YYREEE (reference sequence). The CDR3 has 16 residues. The CDR3 bases are TGTGCCAGCAGCTCCGACCCTGGGGGCTGGACCGGGGAGCTGTTTTTT. It encodes CASSSDPGGWTGELFF.

The chain recombines TRBV6-5 with TRBJ1-1; D ambiguous. The CDR3 contains 11 residues. V was shortened by 4 bases and J by 11 bases, with 11 bases between the two germline ends. Germline lookup yields CDR1 MNHEY and CDR2 SVGAGI. The CDR3 coding sequence is TGTGCCAGCAGTTCAGTAGGGAGGGCTTTCTTT. Protein product: CASSSVGRAFF.

This clonotype was counted only a few times. The chain combines TRBV2 with TRBJ2-3; the D is unclear. Germline loops: CDR1 SNHLY, CDR2 FYNNEI. Trimming removed 2 bases at V and 6 bases at J, with 12 bases between. The CDR3 has 14 residues. The CDR3 region has the DNA TGTGCCAGCAGTGAAAGGCCCAACGCGGATACGCAGTATTTT. Translated, it gives CASSERPNADTQYF.

This clonotype was found a few times. This chain uses TRBV18 with TRBJ2-7; D gene uncertain. Trimming pared 2 bases from V and 0 bases from J, leaving 5 bases between. In germline, CDR1 is KGHSH, CDR2 LQKENI. The CDR3 loop spans 13 amino acids. CDR3 in amino acids: CASSPGYSYEQYF. The CDR3 DNA sequence: TGTGCCAGCTCACCAGGGTACTCCTACGAGCAGTACTTC.

In this sample, this clonotype turned up many times. The V gene is TRBV6-2 or TRBV6-3, the J gene TRBJ2-7; 10 bases match TRBD1. Germline CDR1 and CDR2: MNHEY and SVGEGT. This CDR3 comprises 14 residues. J gave up 2 bases and V 5 bases, and 3 bases lay outside the gene matches. In DNA, the CDR3 is TGTGCCAGCAGTAAGGGACAGGGGCCCTACGAGCAGTACGTC. Translating it yields CASSKGQGPYEQYV.

V and J are TRBV5-5 and TRBJ1-1; D unclear. The CDR3 sequence is 14 residues long. The germline gives CDR1 SGHKS, CDR2 YYEKEE (reference sequence). Trimming left V 0 bases short and J 1 base short, with 7 bases between. This CDR3 reads CASSLGPTNTEAFF. The DNA for the CDR3 is TGTGCCAGCAGCTTGGGCCCCACGAACACTGAAGCTTTCTTT.

This clonotype was observed a few times. V usage is TRBV19 and J usage is TRBJ2-5; 7 nucleotides agree with TRBD2. CDR1 is LNHDA and CDR2 is SQIVND in the germline V gene (reference sequence). This CDR3 is built from 15 residues. V lost 4 bases to trimming and J lost 3 bases; unmatched junction nucleotides: 8. CDR3 amino acids: CASSRPGTIEETQYF. The CDR3 DNA sequence: TGTGCCAGTAGTAGACCCGGGACTATTGAAGAGACCCAGTACTTC.

In this sample, this clonotype turned up a few times. The gene calls are TRBV6-1 and TRBJ1-3, with TRBD1 matching over 7 bases. The CDR3 totals 15 residues. Germline V gene data show CDR1 as MNHNS and CDR2 as SASEGT. J was trimmed by 0 bases and V by 7 bases; bases with no gene match: 6. The CDR3 sequence: CASKTGLSSGNTIYF. In nucleotides, the CDR3 is TGTGCCAGCAAGACAGGGTTAAGCTCTGGAAACACCATATATTTT.

This clonotype has ten or more counts. The CDR3 bases are TGTGCCAGCAGCTTAGACTTTAGCGGGAGTTCAGATACGCAGTATTTT. As protein: CASSLDFSGSSDTQYF. This chain joins TRBV11-3 and TRBJ2-3; 9 bases align to TRBD2. V gave up 0 bases and J gave up 4 bases; unmatched junction bases: 5. This CDR3 is 16 amino acids long. CDR1 and CDR2 from the germline V gene are SGHNT and YENEEA.

This clonotype showed up just a few times. The chain employs TRBV28 and TRBJ1-2; D might be TRBD1 (5 bases). The CDR3 is made up of 13 amino acids. V lost 5 bases and J lost 4, with 11 bases in between. The germline V gene encodes CDR1 MDHEN and CDR2 SYDVKM. CDR3 coding DNA: TGTGCCAGCAGTGGGGACGCTTTCTATGGCTACACCTTC. Translated, it gives CASSGDAFYGYTF.

A word on this clonotype: This could be a read error, since a much larger clone is one nucleotide away. The chain links TRBV10-3 to TRBJ1-1, with a possible D match to TRBD1 (6 bases). Per the germline V gene, CDR1 is ENHRY and CDR2 is SYGVKD. V shed 3 bases and J shed 5 bases, with 13 bases lying between them. The CDR3 is made up of 14 amino acids. For the CDR3, the DNA is TGTGCCATCAGTGATGGGGGGCGAGAGACTGAAGCTTTCTTT. It is translated as CAISDGGRETEAFF.

This clonotype turned up a few times. The chain carries TRBV25-1 and TRBJ1-1; 7 bases match TRBD1. Germline V lookup: CDR1 MGHDK, CDR2 SYGVNS. V lost 2 bases to trimming and J lost 7 bases; unmatched junction nucleotides: 10. CDR3 size: 15 residues. DNA for the CDR3: TGTGCCAGCAGTGAAAGCCTACGACAGGGTTATGAAGCTTTCTTT. Translated: CASSESLRQGYEAFF.

This clonotype was observed a handful of times. The chain joins TRBV9 to TRBJ2-7, with D tentatively TRBD1 (5 bases). The V end lost 2 bases, the J end lost 1 base, and 10 bases lay between the germline ends. This CDR3 has 14 residues. The germline gives CDR1 SGDLS, CDR2 YYNGEE. The CDR3 reads CASSVPGSSYEQYV. CDR3 bases: TGTGCCAGCAGCGTCCCAGGGTCTTCCTACGAGCAGTACGTC.

This chain joins TRBV20-1 and TRBJ2-2; TRBD1 matches at 7 bases. Germline assignment: CDR1 DFQATT and CDR2 SNEGSKA (reference sequence). V trimming: 6 bases; J trimming: 0 bases; junction bases outside the gene matches: 4. The CDR3 is made up of 14 amino acids. The CDR3 DNA follows: TGCAGTGCGTCCGGGACAGCGAACACCGGGGAGCTGTTTTTT. Its protein product is CSASGTANTGELFF.

The chain uses TRBV6-2 or TRBV6-3 and TRBJ2-5, with 8 bases that match TRBD2. Per germline, CDR1 MNHEY and CDR2 SVGEGT. V dropped 6 bases and J dropped 5; count of bases not matched to a gene: 23. CDR3 length equals 19 residues. The CDR3 DNA reads TGTGCCAGCAGGCGCCTGACTCGGGACTACCGGGAGGGGAGGGAGACCCAGTACTTC. Translated, it gives CASRRLTRDYREGRETQYF.